This TCR beta chain came from a study of cytomegalovirus exposure and HLA in healthy donors. Primers included in the PCR were 60 Vbeta and 13 Jbeta primers. TCRdb's copy holds only in-frame clones and misses some; the assay was immunoSEQ multiplex PCR. Among roughly 130,000 clones listed, around four fifths were seen once. V lost 2 bases and J 4 bases, leaving 11 bases between the germline ends. Germline CDR1 is SNHLY and CDR2 is FYNNEI. This CDR3 has 14 residues. This TCR was recovered from a boy between 2 and 10 years old in good health and CMV-seronegative. The sequenced material came from PBMCs. The V and J genes are TRBV2 and TRBJ1-1; D not certain. CDR3 coding DNA: TGTGCCAGCAGTGAAATACGACTAAGCACTGAAGCTTTCTTT. It encodes CASSEIRLSTEAFF.